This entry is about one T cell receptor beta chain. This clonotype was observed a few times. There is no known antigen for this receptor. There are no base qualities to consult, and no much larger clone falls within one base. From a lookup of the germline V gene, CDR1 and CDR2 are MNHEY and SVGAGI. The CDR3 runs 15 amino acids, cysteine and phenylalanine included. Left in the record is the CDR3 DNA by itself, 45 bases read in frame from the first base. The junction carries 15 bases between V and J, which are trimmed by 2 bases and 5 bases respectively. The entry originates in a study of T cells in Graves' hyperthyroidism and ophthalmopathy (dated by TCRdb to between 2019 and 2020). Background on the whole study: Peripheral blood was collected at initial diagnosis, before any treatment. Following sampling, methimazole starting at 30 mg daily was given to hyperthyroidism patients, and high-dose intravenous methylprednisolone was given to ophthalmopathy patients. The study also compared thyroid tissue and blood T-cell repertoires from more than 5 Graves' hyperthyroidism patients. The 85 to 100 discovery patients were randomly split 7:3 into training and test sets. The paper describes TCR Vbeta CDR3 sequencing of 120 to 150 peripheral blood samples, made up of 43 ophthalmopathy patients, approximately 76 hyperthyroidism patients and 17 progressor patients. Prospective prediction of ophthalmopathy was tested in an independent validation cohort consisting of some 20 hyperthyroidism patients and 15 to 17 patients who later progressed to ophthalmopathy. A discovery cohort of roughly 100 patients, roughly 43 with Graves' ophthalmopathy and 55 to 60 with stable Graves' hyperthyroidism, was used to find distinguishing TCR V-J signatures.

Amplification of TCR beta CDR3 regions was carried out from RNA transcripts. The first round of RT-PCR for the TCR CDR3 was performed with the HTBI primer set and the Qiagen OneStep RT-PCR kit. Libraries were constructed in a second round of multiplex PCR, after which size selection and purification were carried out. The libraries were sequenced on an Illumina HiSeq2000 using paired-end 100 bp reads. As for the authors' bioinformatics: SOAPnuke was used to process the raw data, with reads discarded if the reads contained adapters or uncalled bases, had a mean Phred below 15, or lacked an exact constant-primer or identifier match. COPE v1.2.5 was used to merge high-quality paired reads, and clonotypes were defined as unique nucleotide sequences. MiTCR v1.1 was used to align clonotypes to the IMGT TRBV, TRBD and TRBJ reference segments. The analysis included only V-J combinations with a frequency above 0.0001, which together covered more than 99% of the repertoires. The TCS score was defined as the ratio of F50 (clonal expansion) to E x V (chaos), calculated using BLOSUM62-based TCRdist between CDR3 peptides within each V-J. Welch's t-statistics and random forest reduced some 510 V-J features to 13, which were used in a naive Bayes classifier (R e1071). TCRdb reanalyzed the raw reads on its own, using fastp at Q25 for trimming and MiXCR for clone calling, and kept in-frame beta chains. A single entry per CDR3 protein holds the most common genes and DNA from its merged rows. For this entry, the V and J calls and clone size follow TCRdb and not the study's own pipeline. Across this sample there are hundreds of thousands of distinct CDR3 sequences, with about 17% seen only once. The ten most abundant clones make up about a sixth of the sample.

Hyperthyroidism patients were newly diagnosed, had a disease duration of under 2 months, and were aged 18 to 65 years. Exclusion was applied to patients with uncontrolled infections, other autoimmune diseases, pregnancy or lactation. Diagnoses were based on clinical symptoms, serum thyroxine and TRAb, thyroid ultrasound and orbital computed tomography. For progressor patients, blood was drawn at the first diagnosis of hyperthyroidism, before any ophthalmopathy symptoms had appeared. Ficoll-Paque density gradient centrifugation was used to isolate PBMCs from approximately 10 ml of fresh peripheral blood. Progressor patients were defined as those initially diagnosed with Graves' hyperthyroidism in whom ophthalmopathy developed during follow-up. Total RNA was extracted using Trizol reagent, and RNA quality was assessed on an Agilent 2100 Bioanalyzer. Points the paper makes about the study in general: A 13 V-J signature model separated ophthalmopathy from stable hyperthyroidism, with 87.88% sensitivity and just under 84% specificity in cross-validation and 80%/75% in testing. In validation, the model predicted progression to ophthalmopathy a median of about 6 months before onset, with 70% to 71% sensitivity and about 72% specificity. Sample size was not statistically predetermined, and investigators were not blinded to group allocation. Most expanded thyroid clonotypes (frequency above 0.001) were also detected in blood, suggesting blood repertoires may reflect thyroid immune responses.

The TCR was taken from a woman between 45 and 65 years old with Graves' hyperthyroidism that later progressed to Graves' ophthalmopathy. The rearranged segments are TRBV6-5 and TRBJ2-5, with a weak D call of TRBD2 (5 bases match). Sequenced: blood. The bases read TGTGCCAGCAGTTACCAGTTGAACCGCGGGGAGACCCAGTACTTC. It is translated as CASSYQLNRGETQYF.